These 28 T cell receptor beta chains share one sample of origin, sequenced in a study of cytomegalovirus exposure and HLA in healthy donors. With 60 Vbeta and 13 Jbeta primers, the PCR was carried out. This table comes from immunoSEQ multiplex PCR, and its TCRdb copy is limited to in-frame clones, with some not included. The sample lists tens of thousands of clones, around 66% seen once, with 14% to 15% in the top ten. Sequences were obtained from PBMCs. The receptors originated from a woman in her forties in good health and CMV-seropositive.

The chain employs TRBV5-1 and TRBJ2-1; 10 bases line up with TRBD2. Germline V gives CDR1 SGHRS, CDR2 YFSETQ. V was pared by 3 bases and J by 0 bases, with 6 bases of the junction left unmatched. The CDR3 is made up of 17 amino acids. The CDR3 nucleotides are TGCGCCAGCAGCTCCGGACTAGCGGTAAGCTCCTACAATGAGCAGTTCTTC. Its protein product is CASSSGLAVSSYNEQFF.

The V call is TRBV18, the J call TRBJ2-1; 9 bases fit TRBD2. The V and J ends lost 4 bases and 9 bases, in that order; junction bases with no gene match: 7. The CDR3 length is 14 residues. Germline lookup yields CDR1 KGHSH and CDR2 LQKENI. The CDR3 DNA reads TGTGCCAGCTCACTCGGACTAGCGATCCCTGAGCAGTTCTTC. This sequence encodes CASSLGLAIPEQFF.

This clone showed up just once. This sequence joins TRBV4-1 and TRBJ1-5; D may be TRBD1 (6 bases). There are 14 residues in the CDR3. Germline CDR1 reads MGHRA; CDR2 reads YSYEKL. Trimming left V 1 base short and J 8 bases short, with 12 bases between. CDR3 nucleotide sequence: TGCGCCAGCAGCCAAGTGGGGGCCAGGGAGCCCCAGCATTTT. It yields the protein CASSQVGAREPQHF.

There are a few counts of this clone. CDR3 sequence reads: CASSQAFTSDEQYF. The CDR3 bases are TGCGCCAGCAGCCAAGCCTTCACTAGCGACGAGCAGTACTTC. V usage is TRBV4-3 and J usage is TRBJ2-7; TRBD2 matches at 7 bases. From germline, CDR1 is LGHNA and CDR2 YSLEER. The CDR3 covers 14 residues. With V trimmed by 1 base and J by 5 bases, 5 bases remained unmatched.

This chain joins TRBV2 and TRBJ2-3; 11 bases are shared with TRBD1. Trimming took 6 bases from V and 5 from J; bases not matched to a gene: 4. This CDR3 is built from 14 residues. The V gene's germline CDR1 is SNHLY and CDR2 FYNNEI. CDR3 sequence reads: CASSPGQGGDTQYF. Written as DNA, the CDR3 is TGTGCCAGCAGCCCGGGACAGGGGGGAGATACGCAGTATTTT.

This sequence joins TRBV27 and TRBJ2-3, with D perhaps matching TRBD1 (6 bases). Trimming cost V 7 bases and J 8 bases, with 22 bases left between them. The CDR3 is 15 amino acids. From germline, CDR1 is MNHEY and CDR2 SMNVEV (reference sequence). CDR3 region: CASKAEDFEGVTQYF. DNA for the CDR3: TGTGCCAGCAAGGCCGAAGACTTCGAGGGGGTTACGCAGTATTTT.

The J gene is TRBJ1-1, the V gene TRBV7-9, with D possibly being TRBD1 (6 bases). From germline, CDR1 is SEHNR and CDR2 FQNEAQ (reference sequence). The CDR3 totals 15 residues. Trimming cost V 4 bases and J 1 base, with 13 bases left between them. The CDR3 DNA reads TGTGCCAGCAGCTACTACAGGGTTCGGAACACTGAAGCTTTCTTT. Its protein is CASSYYRVRNTEAFF.

This chain connects TRBV11-2 to TRBJ2-1, with TRBD1 identical over 9 bases. The V and J ends lost 4 bases and 8 bases, in that order; junction bases with no gene match: 9. CDR1 and CDR2 (germline): SGHAT, FQNNGV. CDR3 length: 15 residues. In nucleotides, the CDR3 is TGTGCCAGCAGCTCCCAGACAGGGGGACAGGATGAGCAGTTCTTC. It is translated as CASSSQTGGQDEQFF.

The chain is built from TRBV28 and TRBJ1-1; perhaps TRBD1 as D (5 bases). The V and J ends lost 7 bases and 3 bases respectively, with 15 bases between them. This CDR3 has 14 amino acids. Germline-derived CDR1 and CDR2 are MDHEN and SYDVKM. CDR3 sequence (DNA): TGTGCCAGCATCTCCCCAGGGTCGGACACTGAAGCTTTCTTT. This translates into CASISPGSDTEAFF.

This rearrangement joins TRBV15 to TRBJ2-1, with D perhaps TRBD2 (5 bases). CDR1 is LNHNV, CDR2 YYDKDF, per germline (reference sequence). V lost 0 bases and J 2 bases, leaving 14 bases between the germline ends. This CDR3 spans 17 amino acids. CDR3 region: CATSRDSPRVAYNEQFF. The CDR3 region has the DNA TGTGCCACCAGCAGAGACTCCCCGCGGGTCGCCTACAATGAGCAGTTCTTC.

This clone was recorded only once. This chain connects TRBV18 to TRBJ1-1, with 8 bases that match TRBD1. Losses at the gene ends were 2 bases for V and 11 bases for J; bases not matched to a gene: 4. This CDR3 is 12 amino acids long. Per germline, CDR1 KGHSH and CDR2 LQKENI. CDR3 sequence: CASSPSDRAAFF. The CDR3 DNA reads as TGTGCCAGCTCACCATCGGACAGGGCGGCTTTCTTT.

This clone was detected only once. The V gene is TRBV7-2, the J gene TRBJ2-5; a possible D gene is TRBD2 (7 bases). In germline, CDR1 is SGHTA, CDR2 FQGNSA. The CDR3 sequence is 19 residues long. Trimming removed 1 base at V and 2 bases at J, with 23 bases between. This CDR3 reads CASSLVTGRLGGGQETQYF. CDR3 nucleotide sequence: TGTGCCAGCAGCTTAGTTACGGGGAGGCTGGGAGGGGGTCAAGAGACCCAGTACTTC. The full variable domain, completed using reference TRBV7-2 and TRBJ2-5, is GAGVSQSPSNKVTEKGKDVELRCDPISGHTALYWYRQSLGQGLEFLIYFQGNSAPDKSGLPSDRFSAERTGGSVSTLTIQRTQQEDSAVYLCASSLVTGRLGGGQETQYFGPGTRLLVL.

V gene TRBV7-2 combines with J gene TRBJ2-1; 8 bases agree with TRBD2. The CDR3 spans 14 residues. The germline CDR1 and CDR2 sequences are SGHTA and FQGNSA. The V gene end was trimmed by 0 bases and the J gene end by 7 bases; junction bases not matched to a gene: 2. CDR3 nucleotide sequence: TGTGCCAGCAGCTTAGCTGGACTAGCAAATGAGCAGTTCTTC. Protein: CASSLAGLANEQFF. Complete variable domain (other parts from reference TRBV7-2 and TRBJ2-1): GAGVSQSPSNKVTEKGKDVELRCDPISGHTALYWYRQSLGQGLEFLIYFQGNSAPDKSGLPSDRFSAERTGGSVSTLTIQRTQQEDSAVYLCASSLAGLANEQFFGPGTRLTVL.

In its sample, this clone was seen once. The gene calls are TRBV28 and TRBJ1-2; no firm D call. The CDR3 runs to 13 residues. Germline V CDR1 and CDR2: MDHEN, SYDVKM. Trimming removed 3 bases at V and 0 bases at J, with 5 bases between. The CDR3 nucleotides are TGTGCCAGCAGTTTGGCGGCTAACTATGGCTACACCTTC. Its translation is CASSLAANYGYTF.

The chain carries TRBV19 and TRBJ1-1; D is possibly TRBD1 (6 bases). The CDR3 loop spans 14 amino acids. Germline CDR1 LNHDA, CDR2 SQIVND (reference sequence). The ends were cut back, 5 bases at V and 5 bases at J, with 15 bases in the middle. The CDR3 region has the DNA TGTGCCAGTAGTGAACAGGGAGAGATAACTGAAGCTTTCTTT. Residues: CASSEQGEITEAFF.

The J gene is TRBJ2-2, the V gene TRBV7-2; D unclear. The V end was cut by 3 bases, the J end by 5 bases, with 22 bases between. Germline CDR1 SGHTA, CDR2 FQGNSA. The CDR3 covers 18 residues. CDR3 residues: CASSFSARPTLRTGELFF. In DNA form, the CDR3 reads TGTGCCAGCAGCTTCAGCGCAAGACCAACATTGAGGACCGGGGAGCTGTTTTTT.

This rearrangement joins TRBV4-3 to TRBJ2-3; TRBD1 matches 12 bases. Trimming at V came to 0 bases and at J to 6 bases, leaving 13 bases not matched to a gene. The CDR3 spans 19 residues. Looked up from germline, CDR1 is LGHNA and CDR2 is YSLEER. The CDR3 protein is CASSQDGPLGQGALDTQYF. In nucleotides, the CDR3 is TGCGCCAGCAGCCAAGACGGACCGTTGGGACAGGGGGCGTTGGATACGCAGTATTTT.

The chain recombines TRBV5-8 with TRBJ1-2; D unresolved. This CDR3 is built from 13 residues. The V and J ends lost 3 bases and 8 bases respectively, with 14 bases between them. Germline assignment: CDR1 SGHTS and CDR2 YDEGEE. This CDR3 reads CASSSLDRGGYTF. The CDR3 nucleotides are TGTGCCAGCAGCTCCCTAGATCGTGGGGGCTACACCTTC. Variable domain in full (rest from reference TRBV5-8 and TRBJ1-2): EAGVTQSPTHLIKTRGQQATLRCSPISGHTSVYWYQQALGLGLQFLLWYDEGEERNRGNFPPRFSGRQFPNYSSELNVNALELEDSALYLCASSSLDRGGYTFGSGTRLTVV.

In DNA form, the CDR3 reads TGTGCCAGCAGTTTATGGGCGGGAGGAGGTTCCGAGCAGTACTTC. Protein: CASSLWAGGGSEQYF. The chain combines TRBV27 with TRBJ2-7; 8 nucleotides agree with TRBD2. The length of the CDR3 is 15 residues. V gave up 1 base and J gave up 6 bases; unmatched junction bases: 8. The V gene's germline CDR1 is MNHEY and CDR2 SMNVEV (reference sequence).

The chain couples TRBV11-3 to TRBJ2-2, with TRBD1 matching over 8 bases. CDR1 SGHNT and CDR2 YENEEA come from the germline V gene. The CDR3 is 16 amino acids. Trimming took 5 bases from V and 1 from J; bases not matched to a gene: 6. The CDR3 loop reads CASSPPGQENTGELFF. CDR3 coding DNA: TGTGCCAGCAGCCCCCCGGGACAGGAGAACACCGGGGAGCTGTTTTTT.

This sequence joins TRBV10-3 and TRBJ2-1, with TRBD2 as a possible D gene (5 bases). There are 17 residues in the CDR3. V shed 4 bases and J shed 10 bases, with 26 bases lying between them. CDR1 is ENHRY, CDR2 SYGVKD, per germline. The CDR3: CAISGQSGLGLLGEQFF. CDR3 coding DNA: TGTGCCATCAGTGGCCAGAGCGGCCTTGGCCTCCTGGGAGAGCAGTTCTTC.

The J gene is TRBJ1-1, the V gene TRBV28; weak D call: TRBD1 (5 bases). This CDR3 is 18 amino acids long. Trimming cost V 5 bases and J 0 bases, with 22 bases left between them. In germline, CDR1 is MDHEN, CDR2 SYDVKM. The CDR3 reads CASSPPAPVLGLNTEAFF. DNA of the CDR3: TGTGCCAGCAGTCCCCCCGCGCCCGTCCTGGGGCTGAACACTGAAGCTTTCTTT.

The chain carries TRBV29-1 and TRBJ1-4; unclear D gene. Germline CDR1 is SQVTM and CDR2 is ANQGSEA. V shed 6 bases and J shed 4 bases, with 15 bases lying between them. The CDR3 covers 14 residues. The CDR3: CSVQSGVDNEKLFF. The DNA of the CDR3 is TGCAGCGTCCAAAGCGGGGTCGATAATGAAAAACTGTTTTTT.

There are a few counts of this clone. The J gene is TRBJ1-1, the V gene TRBV2, with D hard to call. Germline V lookup: CDR1 SNHLY, CDR2 FYNNEI. V shed 5 bases and J shed 1 base, with 8 bases lying between them. The CDR3 runs 13 residues. The chain's CDR3 is CASSFSENTEAFF. CDR3 nucleotides: TGTGCCAGCAGTTTTTCAGAGAACACTGAAGCTTTCTTT.

The CDR3 loop reads CASSLEGGSGSTPNEQFF. CDR3 nucleotide sequence: TGTGCCAGCAGCTTGGAGGGTGGTAGCGGCTCTACCCCCAATGAGCAGTTCTTC. J is TRBJ2-1 and V is TRBV7-7, with TRBD2 as a possible D gene (6 bases). There are 18 residues in the CDR3. V gave up 3 bases and J gave up 6 bases, with 24 bases separating them. Germline V gene sequence: CDR1 SSHAT, CDR2 FNYEAQ (reference sequence).

The chain is built from TRBV28 and TRBJ1-5; D unresolved. Trimming removed 3 bases at V and 3 bases at J, with 12 bases between. The CDR3 contains 15 residues. CDR1 MDHEN and CDR2 SYDVKM come from the germline V gene. The CDR3 loop is CASSFPPSSNQPQHF. CDR3 nucleotide sequence: TGTGCCAGCAGTTTCCCCCCGAGCTCCAATCAGCCCCAGCATTTT. Variable domain in full (rest from reference TRBV28 and TRBJ1-5): DVKVTQSSRYLVKRTGEKVFLECVQDMDHENMFWYRQDPGLGLRLIYFSYDVKMKEKGDIPEGYSVSREKKERFSLILESASTNQTSMYLCASSFPPSSNQPQHFGDGTRLSIL.

The chain has TRBV7-2 and TRBJ2-7; D call uncertain. The length of the CDR3 is 13 residues. V was trimmed by 5 bases and J by 5 bases, leaving 13 bases between them. The germline CDR1 and CDR2 sequences are SGHTA and FQGNSA. The CDR3 sequence: CASSPGPTHEQYF. CDR3 nucleotides: TGTGCCAGCAGCCCGGGTCCCACCCACGAGCAGTACTTC.

This chain connects TRBV7-2 to TRBJ1-5; D ambiguous. Per the germline V gene, CDR1 is SGHTA and CDR2 is FQGNSA. Trimming pared 5 bases from V and 3 bases from J, leaving 14 bases between. The CDR3 consists of 15 residues. This CDR3 reads CASSSMAGNNQPQHF. CDR3 coding DNA: TGTGCCAGCAGCAGCATGGCGGGGAACAATCAGCCCCAGCATTTT.